The T cell receptor (beta chain) under discussion was sequenced for a study of blood T cell repertoires in COVID-19. Across the whole study: From T cells, B-cell-depleted T cells, or PBMCs came the material, which was cDNA or gDNA.

In the original analysis: Amplified reference gene primers provided the basis for estimating nucleated cell counts. The assay was immunoSEQ multiplex PCR, and TCRdb's table has in-frame clones only and misses some. V and J calls and clone size are given by that table; D and trimming were obtained from the DNA. The table lists more than 100,000 clones, 87% of them singletons. Sequences were obtained from peripheral blood. The sequence was collected from a woman in her 70s with acute or convalescent COVID-19.

This CDR3 is CASSIYEDRGRETQYF. CDR3 nucleotides: TGTGCCAGTAGTATATATGAGGACAGGGGGAGAGAGACCCAGTACTTC. J is TRBJ2-5 and V is TRBV19; TRBD1 aligns across 10 bases. Germline CDR1 is LNHDA and CDR2 is SQIVND (reference sequence). The V and J ends lost 2 bases and 4 bases, in that order; junction bases with no gene match: 7. The CDR3 loop spans 16 amino acids.